These T cell receptor beta chains were read from a single sample in a study of regulatory T cells in long-lasting Graves disease. TCRdb recomputed calls from the multiplex PCR reads with MiXCR, one row per CDR3 protein. Of approximately 440,000 distinct CDR3 sequences in the sample, under 20% were seen once. This same sample was also part of a study on T cells in Graves' hyperthyroidism and ophthalmopathy.

The input for sequencing was peripheral blood mononuclear cells (PBMCs), taken at new diagnosis, from a patient treated with antithyroid drugs. These receptors originate from a man aged 35 to 55 with Graves disease. Both conserved end residues are part of each CDR3. Fields, in order: V gene, J gene, CDR3 protein.

>TRBV6-1|TRBJ2-1
CASSRDRVAFF
>TRBV5-1|TRBJ2-2
CASSSSGSTGELFF
>TRBV5-1|TRBJ1-1
CASRRGLDTEAFF
>TRBV6-6|TRBJ1-5
CTSSYSDSAYQPQHF
>TRBV25-1|TRBJ2-1
CASSVPPSGHEQFF
>TRBV7-2|TRBJ2-5
CASSLGSMGETQYF
>TRBV7-9|TRBJ2-1
CASSLAGTRHEQFF
>TRBV7-2|TRBJ2-1
CASRKREGISYNEQFF
>TRBV5-4|TRBJ2-2
CASSFALGLAGKTGELFF
>TRBV20-1|TRBJ2-7
CSARDLLARYEQYF
>TRBV5-6|TRBJ2-7
CASSRMTSGRAAQYEQYF
>TRBV10-3|TRBJ2-3
CAISELGGGRDTQYF
>TRBV3-1|TRBJ2-2
CASSQASGRYTGELFF
>TRBV12-3/TRBV12-4|TRBJ1-6
CASKLRGHNSPLHF
>TRBV29-1|TRBJ2-7
CSAWGLAGVYEQYF
>TRBV5-8|TRBJ2-1
CASSSAEGSFWYNEQFF
>TRBV5-4|TRBJ2-6
CASRWDSISGANVLTF
>TRBV29-1|TRBJ1-5
CSVRGQADQPQHF
>TRBV12-5|TRBJ2-1
CASGLVYNEQFF
>TRBV2|TRBJ2-4
CASSGRIAKNIQYF
>TRBV5-1|TRBJ2-7
CASSLAWASGRKDEQYF
>TRBV29-1|TRBJ2-3
CSVEASGSDTQYF
>TRBV20-1|TRBJ2-1
CSARDRLAGAGEQFF
>TRBV28|TRBJ2-5
CASSGTSGSLQETQYF